This T cell receptor beta chain was observed in a study of T cell responses to AZD1222 COVID-19 vaccine. Background on the study: Some second doses came at about 4 weeks and others at about 12 weeks; these were pooled.

Germline CDR1 SGHTA, CDR2 FQGNSA. The trim removed 1 base at V and 3 bases at J, leaving 1 base unmatched. The CDR3 extends over 14 amino acids. Data came from immunoSEQ multiplex PCR; TCRdb stores just in-frame clones and leaves some out. This table holds 200,000 or so clones, approximately 90% found once. In the case of this clone: Antigen specificity is unknown.

General study points: Most donors were white British, females outnumbered males, and clonal diversity was possibly underestimated. Samples come after the peak T cell response, not at day 14. At baseline, seropositivity was found in only six or seven AZD1222 recipients.

The V and J genes are TRBV7-2 and TRBJ2-5; 8 bases match TRBD2. The material was peripheral blood, obtained on day 0 of AZD1222 vaccination. This receptor was taken from an adult in good health. CDR3 DNA sequence: TGTGCCAGCAGCTTAGAACTAGCGGAAGAGACCCAGTACTTC. Protein sequence: CASSLELAEETQYF.